This passage covers 15 T cell receptor beta chains from one sample sequenced in a study of T cells in women clearing cervical HPV infection listed by TCRdb under 2018. Receptor libraries were prepared by the immunoSEQ multiplex PCR assay. TCRdb re-hosts the immuneACCESS table, in-frame sequences only. Its copies lack some clones; in the studies checked, an unresolved V gene accounts for under half of them, and the cause for the rest is not known. The sample table includes about 46,000 clones. Of the sample, 35% to 40% is held by the ten largest clones. What was sequenced was blood buffy coat. These receptors were taken from a woman aged 18 to 69 with a cervical HPV16 infection that either progressed to CIN3+ or cleared (not recorded which).

With regard to this clone: The read falls 3 residues short of the CDR3 end, and the missing part is taken from the germline J gene. The chain joins TRBV7-9 to TRBJ2-7; D perhaps matches TRBD1 (5 bases). Per the germline V gene, CDR1 is SEHNR and CDR2 is FQNEAQ (reference sequence). V dropped 1 base and J dropped 5 bases, with 9 bases sitting between them. The CDR3 consists of 13 residues. The CDR3 reads CASSLGGANEQYF. CDR3 bases read: TGTGCCAGCAGCTTAGGTGGGGCTAACGAG.

To note about this clone: The DNA ends 3 residues before the CDR3 does, and the rest of the CDR3 is filled in from the germline J gene. The rearrangement uses TRBV20-1 and TRBJ1-2, with a possible D match to TRBD1 (5 bases). The germline V and J ends were trimmed by 6 bases and 4 bases, with 18 bases remaining between them. Germline CDR1 is DFQATT and CDR2 is SNEGSKA (reference sequence). The CDR3 runs 14 residues. The CDR3 loop reads CSAIWSEGPYGYTF. CDR3 DNA, as far as it was read: TGCAGTGCCATTTGGTCGGAGGGGCCCTATGGC.

For this clone: The read terminates 3 residues ahead of where the CDR3 ends, so the germline J gene completes it. J is TRBJ1-1 and V is TRBV19; 7 bases map to TRBD1. V lost 6 bases to trimming and J lost 3 bases; unmatched junction nucleotides: 7. CDR1 LNHDA and CDR2 SQIVND come from the germline V gene (reference sequence). The CDR3 extends over 14 amino acids. The CDR3 spells CASRPGGVDTEAFF. The sequenced CDR3 bases are TGTGCCAGTAGGCCAGGGGGTGTTGACACTGAA. Drawing the rest from reference TRBV19 and TRBJ1-1, the complete variable domain is DGGITQSPKYLFRKEGQNVTLSCEQNLNHDAMYWYRQDPGQGLRLIYYSQIVNDFQKGDIAEGYSVSREKKESFPLTVTSAQKNPTAFYLCASRPGGVDTEAFFGQGTRLTVV.

A remark on this clone: The read ends 3 residues before the CDR3 terminus; that terminus is restored from the germline J gene. The rearrangement joins TRBV7-2 to TRBJ2-1; TRBD2 agrees at 8 bases. The V and J ends lost 0 bases and 6 bases, in that order; junction bases with no gene match: 4. Per germline, CDR1 SGHTA and CDR2 FQGNSA. This CDR3 is built from 15 residues. The covered CDR3 bases are TGTGCCAGCAGCTTAGCGGCGGGAGGTGTCAATGAG. It encodes CASSLAAGGVNE. The full-length CDR3 reads as CASSLAAGGVNEQFF.

As to this clone: Sequencing ends 3 residues short of the CDR3 end; the germline J gene provides the rest. The V and J genes are TRBV18 and TRBJ1-6; 9 nucleotides align to TRBD1. V lost 0 bases, J lost 7 bases, and 1 base stayed unmatched. Germline CDR1 reads KGHSH; CDR2 reads LQKENI. The length of the CDR3 is 15 residues. CDR3 amino acids: CASSPPGQGNSPLHF. The CDR3 DNA, read in part, is TGTGCCAGCTCACCACCGGGACAGGGAAATTCACCC.

Note on this clone: Read data end 3 residues before the CDR3 end; the end is taken from the germline J gene. The V call is TRBV29-1, the J call TRBJ2-5; 9 bases match TRBD1. The V segment lost 7 bases and the J segment 5 bases; nucleotides outside the gene matches: 11. There are 14 residues in the CDR3. In germline, CDR1 is SQVTM, CDR2 ANQGSEA. The DNA read from the CDR3 is TGCAGCGCCGTCTTAACAGGGGGCAGGGAGACC. Its translation: CSAVLTGGRET. The entire CDR3 is CSAVLTGGRETQYF.

Remarks on this clone: Read sequence stops 3 residues before the CDR3 end, and the germline J gene provides the missing end. The rearrangement links TRBV28 to TRBJ1-5, with TRBD1 identical over 7 bases. The CDR3 consists of 16 residues. Trimming removed 6 bases from V and 4 bases from J; junction bases left unmatched: 12. Germline lookup yields CDR1 MDHEN and CDR2 SYDVKM. The CDR3 reads CASRQTGYQRNQPQHF. Incomplete CDR3 DNA: TGTGCCAGCAGGCAGACAGGGTATCAAAGGAATCAGCCC.

The DNA read from the CDR3 is TGTGCCTGGAGTGTTGCCCTCCCCTACGAGAACGAG. Translated, it gives CAWSVALPYENE. The whole CDR3 protein is CAWSVALPYENEQYF. The rearrangement joins TRBV30 to TRBJ2-7; D is undetermined. The observed sequence ends 3 residues before the CDR3 terminus, with the missing tail filled in from the germline J gene. Germline V lookup: CDR1 GTSNPN, CDR2 SVGIG (reference sequence). The CDR3 extends over 15 amino acids. V was clipped by 0 bases and J by 5 bases, with 17 bases between them.

Regarding this clone: From the germline J gene comes the end of the CDR3, since the read stops 3 residues before it. The V call is TRBV7-2, the J call TRBJ1-6; D call uncertain. The CDR3 is made up of 13 amino acids. Trimming removed 5 bases at V and 8 bases at J, with 10 bases between. Germline V gene data show CDR1 as SGHTA and CDR2 as FQGNSA. Incomplete CDR3 DNA: TGTGCCAGCAGCCCCAGGCCGGATTCACCC. The encoded protein is CASSPRPDSP. The full-length CDR3 reads as CASSPRPDSPLHF.

A word on this clone: The CDR3 is cut off 3 residues early in the read; its end comes from the germline J gene. The chain employs TRBV19 and TRBJ2-7; the match to TRBD1 covers 8 bases. Germline V gene data show CDR1 as LNHDA and CDR2 as SQIVND (reference sequence). The CDR3 consists of 14 residues. V shed 7 bases and J 4 bases; nucleotides not matched to a gene: 9. The CDR3 region is CASKSTGGSYEQYF. CDR3 DNA, as far as it was read: TGTGCCAGTAAATCAACAGGGGGATCGTACGAG.

As for this clone: The sequence runs out 3 residues before the end of the CDR3; the remainder is reconstructed from the germline J gene. The rearrangement links TRBV4-2 to TRBJ2-3; 9 nucleotides agree with TRBD1. Germline V gene sequence: CDR1 LGHNA, CDR2 YNFKEQ. V gave up 0 bases and J gave up 4 bases; unmatched junction bases: 5. The CDR3 is made up of 16 amino acids. Here the CDR3 reads CASSQDRGQGSDTQYF. The covered CDR3 bases are TGTGCCAGCAGCCAAGATAGGGGACAGGGATCAGATACG.

As regards this clone: The DNA ends 3 residues before the CDR3 does, and the rest of the CDR3 is filled in from the germline J gene. The J gene is TRBJ2-2, the V gene TRBV7-9; 12 positions match TRBD1. The V gene's germline CDR1 is SEHNR and CDR2 FQNEAQ (reference sequence). This CDR3 has 15 residues. The covered CDR3 bases are TGTGCCAGCAGCTGGGGGACAGGGGGCGATGAAAAG. Protein: CASSWGTGGDEK. In full, the CDR3 is CASSWGTGGDEKLFF.

Concerning this clone: The read comes to an end 3 residues before the CDR3 does, leaving the germline J gene to fill in the end. The rearrangement uses TRBV6-1 and TRBJ2-3, with 7 bases aligning to TRBD2. CDR1 is MNHNS and CDR2 is SASEGT in the germline V gene. The CDR3 has 16 amino acids. The CDR3 loop is CASSGSGLAGQETQYF. Incomplete CDR3 DNA: TGTGCCAGCAGTGGTAGCGGGCTGGCGGGGCAAGAGACG.

Comments on this clone: From the germline J gene comes the end of the CDR3, since the read stops 3 residues before it. The V call is TRBV20-1, the J call TRBJ2-2, with TRBD1 matching 9 bases. V trimming: 0 bases; J trimming: 4 bases; junction bases outside the gene matches: 9. Germline-derived CDR1 and CDR2 are DFQATT and SNEGSKA (reference sequence). The CDR3 covers 17 residues. The covered CDR3 bases are TGCAGTGCTAGAGATTCGGGACAGGGATCGGGCACCGGGGAG. This encodes CSARDSGQGSGTGE. The CDR3, in full, reads CSARDSGQGSGTGELFF.

Notes on this clone: The read finishes 3 residues shy of the CDR3 end, and the germline J gene is used to complete it. The chain uses TRBV5-1 and TRBJ2-7, with 11 bases that match TRBD2. Trimming removed 4 bases from V and 2 bases from J; junction bases left unmatched: 5. The germline CDR1 and CDR2 sequences are SGHRS and YFSETQ. The CDR3 consists of 15 residues. The CDR3 spells CASSDTSGSPYEQYF. The CDR3 DNA, read in part, is TGCGCCAGCAGCGACACTAGCGGGAGCCCCTACGAG.